These 27 T cell receptor beta chains came from one sample sequenced in a study of blood T cells in healthy people across ages. Sample-barcoded 5' priming and a J-beta primer mix drove a second PCR of roughly 6 to 12 cycles. One entry per CDR3 protein, called by TCRdb with MiXCR from the 5' RACE reads. This table has hundreds of thousands of distinct CDR3 sequences, 40% to 60% appearing once. Specimen: blood. These receptors all come from a man under 40 in good health.

In its sample, this clonotype was seen once. The V and J genes are TRBV9 and TRBJ2-5; 10 bases agree with TRBD2. Per the germline V gene, CDR1 is SGDLS and CDR2 is YYNGEE. The V gene end was trimmed by 2 bases and the J gene end by 5 bases; junction bases not matched to a gene: 6. The length of the CDR3 is 15 residues. The CDR3 protein is CASSVSGRGSETQYF. The CDR3 DNA is TGTGCCAGCAGCGTCAGCGGGAGGGGCTCTGAGACCCAGTACTTC.

V gene TRBV20-1 combines with J gene TRBJ2-1, with 10 positions matching TRBD2. Trimming at V came to 6 bases and at J to 5 bases, leaving 7 bases not matched to a gene. This CDR3 region has 14 residues. Germline CDR1 DFQATT, CDR2 SNEGSKA (reference sequence). The CDR3 reads CSARSSGGNNEQFF. Here the CDR3 DNA reads TGCAGTGCGCGCTCTAGCGGGGGAAACAATGAGCAGTTCTTC.

The V gene is TRBV20-1, the J gene TRBJ1-5; D is unresolved. CDR1 is DFQATT, CDR2 SNEGSKA, per germline (reference sequence). This CDR3 contains 14 residues. Trimming left V 1 base short and J 0 bases short, with 7 bases between. Here the CDR3 DNA reads TGCAGTGCTAGAGGGGGTTCTAGCAATCAGCCCCAGCATTTT. The encoded protein is CSARGGSSNQPQHF.

This chain links TRBV5-1 with TRBJ2-3, with 14 bases fitting TRBD2. The ends lost 7 bases at V and 0 bases at J; junction bases unmatched: 7. The CDR3 spans 17 residues. CDR1 SGHRS and CDR2 YFSETQ come from the germline V gene. Here the CDR3 DNA reads TGCGCCAGCGCCGGGACTAGCGGGGGCGCTAGCACAGATACGCAGTATTTT. It specifies CASAGTSGGASTDTQYF.

This clonotype was counted at least ten times. Since a much larger clone is just one base distant, this may be a read error. The V and J genes are TRBV4-2 and TRBJ2-7; D call uncertain. Germline CDR1 reads LGHNA; CDR2 reads YNFKEQ. Trimming stripped 4 bases from V and 2 bases from J, with 12 bases between. This CDR3 region has 14 residues. CDR3 loop: CASSPGDKPYEQYF. CDR3 nucleotides: TGTGCCAGCAGCCCCGGAGACAAGCCCTACGAGCAGTACTTC.

This clonotype has just one count. The chain couples TRBV29-1 to TRBJ2-1, with D maybe TRBD1 (6 bases). V lost 4 bases and J 0 bases, leaving 13 bases between the germline ends. From germline, CDR1 is SQVTM and CDR2 ANQGSEA. This CDR3 is built from 15 residues. CDR3 nucleotide sequence: TGCAGCGTTGGTGGGGTGGACAGCTCCTACAATGAGCAGTTCTTC. It codes for CSVGGVDSSYNEQFF.

The rearrangement links TRBV20-1 to TRBJ2-1, with 8 positions matching TRBD2. The DNA end favors TRBJ2-7, so the J call may be wrong. Germline CDR1 is DFQATT and CDR2 is SNEGSKA (reference sequence). CDR3 length equals 15 residues. In nucleotides, the CDR3 is TGCAGTGTTGACGGGGGGGCTAGCTCCTACAATGAGCAGTACTTC. Translating it yields CSVDGGASSYNEQYF.

This clonotype was seen a few times. The chain couples TRBV11-2 to TRBJ2-5; D ambiguous. This CDR3 is built from 12 residues. Germline V CDR1 and CDR2: SGHAT, FQNNGV. V lost 4 bases and J 11 bases, leaving 14 bases between the germline ends. The CDR3 DNA is TGTGCCAGCAGCTCCGGTACCACGGCGCAGTACTTC. This sequence encodes CASSSGTTAQYF.

As regards this clonotype: Germline is not matched at one junction end, which may reflect a read error. This rearrangement joins TRBV4-1 to TRBJ2-5, with TRBD2 matching over 7 bases. This CDR3 has 15 amino acids. Germline values: CDR1 MGHRA, CDR2 YSYEKL. CDR3 DNA sequence: TGCACCAGCAGCCAATTTTCGGGGGGTCTAGAGACCCAGTACTTC. Its translation is CTSSQFSGGLETQYF.

The chain has TRBV20-1 and TRBJ2-3, with TRBD2 identical over 8 bases. The germline CDR1 and CDR2 sequences are DFQATT and SNEGSKA (reference sequence). The junction had 17 bases not matched to a gene; V was cut back by 0 bases and J by 3 bases. This CDR3 is 19 amino acids long. The CDR3 here is CSARDSAGGLGAPTDTQYF. CDR3 DNA: TGCAGTGCTAGAGATAGTGCGGGGGGCCTCGGGGCACCGACAGATACGCAGTATTTT.

The V call is TRBV29-1, the J call TRBJ2-7, with D perhaps assigned TRBD1 or TRBD2 (5 bases each). This CDR3 spans 15 amino acids. Between the trimmed V and J ends, which lost 1 base and 1 base, there was a span of 14 bases. In germline, CDR1 is SQVTM, CDR2 ANQGSEA. DNA of the CDR3: TGCAGCGTTGAAGCTCGAGGGGTCGAATCCTACGAGCAGTACTTC. Amino acids: CSVEARGVESYEQYF.

J is TRBJ2-1 and V is TRBV6-2 or TRBV6-3; 8 bases match TRBD2. The germline CDR1 and CDR2 sequences are MNHEY and SVGEGT. There are 15 residues in the CDR3. J was trimmed by 6 bases and V by 6 bases; bases with no gene match: 10. The DNA of the CDR3 is TGTGCCAGCAGCCTCACGGGACTAGGAGGCAATGAGCAGTTCTTC. Its protein is CASSLTGLGGNEQFF.

This clonotype was counted many times. V gene TRBV11-3 combines with J gene TRBJ2-3; TRBD2 is a possible D gene (5 bases). V was cut by 5 bases and J by 3 bases, with 12 bases left in between. Germline V CDR1 and CDR2: SGHNT, YENEEA. This CDR3 contains 14 residues. CDR3 sequence (DNA): TGTGCCAGCAGCCCTAGCTATGGGACAGATACGCAGTATTTT. Its translation is CASSPSYGTDTQYF.

The rearrangement joins TRBV7-2 to TRBJ2-5; no clear D gene. Trimming shortened V by 0 bases and J by 2 bases, and 7 bases separated the two germline ends. CDR3 size: 14 residues. Germline V lookup: CDR1 SGHTA, CDR2 FQGNSA. The CDR3 protein is CASSLADGQETQYF. The DNA of the CDR3 is TGTGCCAGCAGCTTAGCAGACGGACAAGAGACCCAGTACTTC. Combining the CDR3 with reference TRBV7-2 and TRBJ2-5 gives the whole variable domain GAGVSQSPSNKVTEKGKDVELRCDPISGHTALYWYRQSLGQGLEFLIYFQGNSAPDKSGLPSDRFSAERTGGSVSTLTIQRTQQEDSAVYLCASSLADGQETQYFGPGTRLLVL.

J is TRBJ2-7 and V is TRBV5-6; no reliable D call. The CDR3 loop spans 21 amino acids. V was trimmed by 0 bases and J by 0 bases, leaving 28 bases between them. Germline V gene sequence: CDR1 SGHDT, CDR2 YYEEEE. The CDR3 nucleotides are TGTGCCAGCAGCTTGGCAGCAGGATCTACTTATTTGATCGCCCACTCCTACGAGCAGTACTTC. It encodes CASSLAAGSTYLIAHSYEQYF.

The rearrangement uses TRBV7-3 and TRBJ1-4; TRBD1 matches 7 bases. V shed 2 bases and J 5 bases; nucleotides not matched to a gene: 5. The CDR3 totals 15 residues. Germline CDR1 SGHTA, CDR2 FQGTGA. CDR3 amino acids: CASSLSRGRNEKLFF. The CDR3 coding sequence is TGTGCCAGCAGCTTATCTAGGGGGCGCAATGAAAAACTGTTTTTT.

The genes are TRBV5-1 and TRBJ2-3; D may be TRBD2 (5 bases). The germline V gene has CDR1 SGHRS and CDR2 YFSETQ. Trimming pared 5 bases from V and 1 base from J, leaving 11 bases between. The CDR3 runs to 14 residues. The CDR3 DNA reads TGCGCCAGCAGAAAGGACTGGGGCACAGATACGCAGTATTTT. As protein: CASRKDWGTDTQYF.

This clonotype has more than one count but fewer than ten. The rearrangement uses TRBV20-1 and TRBJ2-1, with a tentative D call TRBD1 (5 bases). The CDR3 runs to 15 residues. CDR1 is DFQATT, CDR2 SNEGSKA, per germline (reference sequence). The germline V and J ends were trimmed by 0 bases and 8 bases, with 17 bases remaining between them. The CDR3 DNA reads TGCAGTGCTAGAGATTTCATAGGGGCACAACATGAGCAGTTCTTC. Protein sequence: CSARDFIGAQHEQFF.

This clonotype occurred many times. This chain links TRBV7-2 with TRBJ1-2; D unclear. This CDR3 contains 13 residues. The V and J ends lost 1 base and 3 bases respectively, with 6 bases between them. Germline CDR1 reads SGHTA; CDR2 reads FQGNSA. CDR3 region: CASSLVIDYGYTF. CDR3 nucleotides: TGTGCCAGCAGCTTAGTCATAGACTATGGCTACACCTTC.

The chain has TRBV4-1 and TRBJ1-6; D not certain. This CDR3 comprises 17 residues. CDR1 and CDR2 (germline): MGHRA, YSYEKL. The germline V and J ends were trimmed by 0 bases and 2 bases, with 11 bases remaining between them. The chain's CDR3 is CASSQEIVTAYNSPLHF. CDR3 nucleotide sequence: TGCGCCAGCAGCCAAGAGATAGTAACCGCCTATAATTCACCCCTCCACTTT.

The chain joins TRBV20-1 to TRBJ2-5; possibly TRBD1 for D (6 bases). Deletions cut 6 bases from V and 5 bases from J, with 16 bases between. The CDR3 runs 13 residues. From germline, CDR1 is DFQATT and CDR2 SNEGSKA (reference sequence). The DNA for the CDR3 is TGCAGTGCCAGGGGCCGAAGCAGGGAGACCCAGTACTTC. This gives the protein CSARGRSRETQYF.

This chain uses TRBV24-1 with TRBJ2-7; TRBD2 is a possible D gene (5 bases). Germline CDR1 and CDR2: KGHDR and SFDVKD. The ends were cut back, 4 bases at V and 3 bases at J, with 15 bases in the middle. There are 15 residues in the CDR3. The CDR3 nucleotides are TGTGCCACCAGTGACCCCAAACGTGCGGGCTACGAGCAGTACTTC. Its protein is CATSDPKRAGYEQYF.

The rearrangement joins TRBV30 to TRBJ2-1, with TRBD2 matching over 11 bases. The CDR3 length is 17 residues. Germline CDR1 and CDR2: GTSNPN and SVGIG (reference sequence). V lost 4 bases, J lost 1 base, and 9 bases stayed unmatched. CDR3 region: CAWTLTWTSGSYNEQFF. The CDR3 region has the DNA TGTGCCTGGACTCTAACCTGGACTAGCGGGTCCTACAATGAGCAGTTCTTC.

Many counts were recorded for this clonotype. This chain uses TRBV6-1 with TRBJ2-5; no firm D call. V was clipped by 6 bases and J by 1 base, with 15 bases between them. CDR3 length equals 15 residues. Germline values: CDR1 MNHNS, CDR2 SASEGT. The CDR3 spells CASSSLIGSQETQYF. The DNA of the CDR3 is TGTGCCAGCAGCTCCTTAATAGGGTCCCAAGAGACCCAGTACTTC.

This chain connects TRBV5-1 to TRBJ1-1, with TRBD1 matching over 9 bases. Per germline, CDR1 SGHRS and CDR2 YFSETQ. The V segment lost 4 bases and the J segment 1 base; nucleotides outside the gene matches: 5. The CDR3 is 15 amino acids. The CDR3 nucleotides are TGCGCCAGCAGCCCGGAGGGACAGGGGAACACTGAAGCTTTCTTT. It encodes CASSPEGQGNTEAFF.

At least ten counts were recorded for this clonotype. CDR3 DNA: TGTGCCAGCAGCGAAGAGGACGGGAACACTGAAGCTTTCTTT. This translates into CASSEEDGNTEAFF. The J gene is TRBJ1-1, the V gene TRBV9; D uncertain. Germline assignment: CDR1 SGDLS and CDR2 YYNGEE. Trimming pared 3 bases from V and 1 base from J, leaving 10 bases between. The CDR3 is 14 residues long.

This clonotype was seen only a few times. Here the CDR3 DNA reads TGCGCCAGCATGAGGGGGCCCGCGAACACCGGGGAGCTGTTTTTT. Amino acids: CASMRGPANTGELFF. V gene TRBV4-1 combines with J gene TRBJ2-2; 7 bases agree with TRBD1. CDR1 MGHRA and CDR2 YSYEKL come from the germline V gene. Unmatched junction bases numbered 5, after V lost 7 bases and J lost 0 bases. The CDR3 has 15 amino acids.